This T cell receptor (beta chain) was retrieved from a study of T cells in Graves' hyperthyroidism and ophthalmopathy. Study summary: Once the initial diagnosis was made, peripheral blood was obtained before any treatment.

Trimming shortened V by 3 bases and J by 2 bases, and 7 bases separated the two germline ends. CDR3 length: 13 amino acids. Looked up from germline, CDR1 is SGHAT and CDR2 is FQNNGV. Using RNA transcripts as the source, TCR beta CDR3 regions were amplified. The HTBI primer set served for first-round RT-PCR of the TCR CDR3. TCRdb itself ran the multiplex PCR reads through MiXCR, one entry per CDR3 protein. Of some 700,000 distinct CDR3 sequences listed, 15% to 20% are singletons. Notes on the study in general: Within blood appeared most thyroid clonotypes that had expanded above 0.001.

This clonotype was seen at least ten times. As yet, its antigen is unknown. Absence of ophthalmopathy progression within 18 months defined stable Graves' hyperthyroidism. PBMCs came from more than 9.5 ml fresh peripheral blood. The sample taken for sequencing was blood. The chain uses TRBV11-2 and TRBJ1-1; D unresolved. The TCR sequence derives from a man in his fifties or sixties with Graves' hyperthyroidism. The CDR3 reads CASSFDFNTEAFF. For the CDR3, the DNA is TGTGCCAGCAGCTTCGACTTTAACACTGAAGCTTTCTTT. The entire variable domain, with the rest obtained from reference TRBV11-2 and TRBJ1-1, is as follows: EAGVAQSPRYKIIEKRQSVAFWCNPISGHATLYWYQQILGQGPKLLIQFQNNGVVDDSQLPKDRFSAERLKGVDSTLKIQPAKLEDSAVYLCASSFDFNTEAFFGQGTRLTVV.